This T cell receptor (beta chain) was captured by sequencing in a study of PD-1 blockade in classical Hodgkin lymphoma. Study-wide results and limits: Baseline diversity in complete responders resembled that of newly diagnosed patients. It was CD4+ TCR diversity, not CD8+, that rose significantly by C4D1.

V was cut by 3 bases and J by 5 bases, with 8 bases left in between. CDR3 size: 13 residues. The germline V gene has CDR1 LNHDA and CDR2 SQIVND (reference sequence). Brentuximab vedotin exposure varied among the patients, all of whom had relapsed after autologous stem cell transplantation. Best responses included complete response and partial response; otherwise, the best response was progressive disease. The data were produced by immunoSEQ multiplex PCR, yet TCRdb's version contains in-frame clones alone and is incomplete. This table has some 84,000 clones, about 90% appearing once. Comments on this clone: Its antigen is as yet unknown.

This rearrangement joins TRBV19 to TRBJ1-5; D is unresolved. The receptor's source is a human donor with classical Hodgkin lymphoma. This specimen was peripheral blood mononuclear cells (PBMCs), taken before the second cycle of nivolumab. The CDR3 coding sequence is TGTGCCAGTAGTATGCCCCCGTATCAGCCCCAGCATTTT. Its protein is CASSMPPYQPQHF.